The TCR beta chain described here comes from a study of T cell responses to AZD1222 COVID-19 vaccine. The study's findings and limits: Breadth and depth of Spike-specific TCRs rose after two AZD1222 doses. Epitopes outside B.1.351 and B.1.1.7 mutated regions reportedly drew nearly half of spike TCRs. Repertoire sampling was restricted to post-peak T cell response timepoints. Donors in the cohort were predominantly white British and more often female, and clonal diversity was possibly underestimated.

Only in-frame clones appear in the TCRdb table, and some are missing; sequencing was by immunoSEQ multiplex PCR. Of about 130,000 clones listed, 90% are singletons. Deletions cut 1 base from V and 0 bases from J, with 15 bases between. Germline V lookup: CDR1 MNHEY, CDR2 SMNVEV (reference sequence). CDR3 length equals 17 residues. Concerning this clone: No antigen is known for it.

The source was peripheral blood, collected on day 0 of MenACWY control vaccination. The receptor was derived from an adult in good health. The rearrangement uses TRBV27 and TRBJ1-1, with D hard to call. The CDR3 is CASSLYSQELMNTEAFF. The CDR3 nucleotides are TGTGCCAGCAGTTTATACTCCCAGGAATTAATGAACACTGAAGCTTTCTTT.